This T cell receptor beta chain comes out of a study of cytomegalovirus exposure and HLA in healthy donors. Across the study: Of all 398 donors who were genotyped, 81% belonged to the Caucasian-associated ancestry cluster. Regarding the study as a whole: Researchers catalogued about 160 TCR beta chains as cytomegalovirus-associated. There were reportedly fewer N-insertions in an Asian-associated ancestry cluster than the approximately 640-donor mean, in a later analysis. As was reported, the classifier diagnosed cytomegalovirus status with high specificity and sensitivity.

Amplification used 60 Vbeta primers and 13 Jbeta primers. The assay was immunoSEQ multiplex PCR, and TCRdb's table has in-frame clones only and misses some. The sample lists under 150,000 clones, 78% occurring once. This clone was seen just once. Its antigen is still unknown. The CDR3 spans 17 residues. Germline assignment: CDR1 MNHEY and CDR2 SMNVEV (reference sequence). The J segment lost 4 bases and the V segment lost 2 bases, leaving 11 bases of the junction unmatched. Sequenced input: PBMCs. The chain recombines TRBV27 with TRBJ2-7, with TRBD2 matching 10 bases. The clonotype was recovered from a woman aged 40 to 50 in good health and CMV-seropositive. The CDR3 region is CASSLTYGTSERYEQYF. DNA for the CDR3: TGTGCCAGCAGTTTAACATACGGGACTAGCGAGAGATACGAGCAGTACTTC.